The T cell receptor (beta chain) under discussion was sequenced for a study of blood T cell repertoires in COVID-19. Trimming removed 8 bases at V and 0 bases at J, with 14 bases between. There are 15 residues in the CDR3. Germline CDR1 and CDR2: LNHDA and SQIVND (reference sequence). Clones were sequenced by immunoSEQ multiplex PCR, and TCRdb holds only the in-frame ones, with some missing. The sample contains about 160,000 clones, roughly 88% of which appear only once. The sample taken for sequencing was peripheral blood. This clonotype was sampled from a woman over 75 with active or convalescent COVID-19. The rearrangement uses TRBV19 and TRBJ1-3; D call uncertain. The CDR3 DNA sequence: TGTGCCAGTGGCCTTGGCCTTCGCTCTGGAAACACCATATATTTT. Protein product: CASGLGLRSGNTIYF.